These 24 T cell receptor beta chains were sequenced from one sample in a study of CD8+CD57+ T cells in acquired aplastic anemia. The template used for profiling TCR beta VDJ and CDR3 was genomic DNA. MiXCR, applied by TCRdb to the reads, yields one record per CDR3 protein. The sample records around 250,000 distinct CDR3 sequences, around 60% being singletons. Sequenced input: sorted CD4+, CD8+, or CD8+CD57+ T cells (not recorded which) from PBMCs. Receptors were obtained from a human donor with severe aplastic anemia or a healthy control (not recorded which).

This clonotype was seen ten or more times. This rearrangement joins TRBV30 to TRBJ2-7; 7 nucleotides agree with TRBD1. CDR3 length: 12 residues. After removal of 1 base from V and 8 bases from J, the junction contained 5 bases not matched to a gene. The germline gives CDR1 GTSNPN, CDR2 SVGIG (reference sequence). CDR3 DNA sequence: TGTGCCTGGAGTGAGATAGGGGGCCAGCAGTACTTC. It is translated as CAWSEIGGQQYF.

The chain uses TRBV5-1 and TRBJ1-6; TRBD1 aligns across 7 bases. Trimming took 3 bases from V and 8 from J; bases not matched to a gene: 5. The germline gives CDR1 SGHRS, CDR2 YFSETQ. The CDR3 covers 14 residues. The CDR3, as DNA: TGCGCCAGCAGCTCCGGGACAGATTATTCACCCCTCCACTTT. The encoded protein is CASSSGTDYSPLHF.

As for this clonotype: At one of its ends the junction is not consistent with the germline gene, which may arise from a read error. The gene calls are TRBV24-1 and TRBJ2-7; D gene ambiguous. The CDR3 consists of 12 residues. The V gene's germline CDR1 is KGHDR and CDR2 SFDVKD. CDR3: CATSEGVGPQFF. The CDR3 DNA is TGTGCCACCAGTGAGGGTGTCGGGCCGCAATTCTTC.

This clonotype was recorded at least ten times. The rearrangement joins TRBV7-2 to TRBJ2-7, with D unclear. The length of the CDR3 is 15 residues. The ends were cut back, 3 bases at V and 6 bases at J, with 18 bases in the middle. CDR1 and CDR2 from the germline V gene are SGHTA and FQGNSA. The CDR3 region is CASSFSQTRGLEQYF. The CDR3 DNA sequence: TGTGCCAGCAGCTTTAGCCAGACCCGCGGCCTCGAGCAGTACTTC.

This rearrangement joins TRBV14 to TRBJ2-2; D ambiguous. This CDR3 region has 16 residues. Germline values: CDR1 SGHDN, CDR2 FVKESK. V was shortened by 3 bases and J by 6 bases, with 17 bases between the two germline ends. CDR3 in amino acids: CASSQRFINQAGELFF. In DNA form, the CDR3 reads TGTGCCAGCAGCCAGCGATTCATAAACCAGGCCGGGGAGCTGTTTTTT.

This clonotype occurred a few times. The chain joins TRBV15 to TRBJ2-7; the match to TRBD2 covers 7 bases. The CDR3 runs to 15 residues. Germline V gene data show CDR1 as LNHNV and CDR2 as YYDKDF (reference sequence). The junction had 6 bases not matched to a gene; V was cut back by 0 bases and J by 4 bases. CDR3 region: CATSRDPGAGYEQYF. The CDR3 DNA sequence: TGTGCCACCAGCAGAGACCCGGGAGCGGGATACGAGCAGTACTTC.

The chain is built from TRBV7-9 and TRBJ2-6; the D is unclear. This CDR3 region has 14 residues. CDR1 and CDR2 (germline): SEHNR, FQNEAQ (reference sequence). V lost 7 bases and J lost 2, with 9 bases in between. The DNA of the CDR3 is TGTGCCAGCACCCCCTCCACTGGGGCCAACGTCCTGACTTTC. This translates into CASTPSTGANVLTF.

The CDR3 sequence is CASSWERGKGETEAFF. CDR3 DNA sequence: TGTGCCAGCAGTTGGGAGCGCGGGAAAGGGGAGACTGAAGCTTTCTTT. The rearrangement links TRBV12-3 or TRBV12-4 to TRBJ1-1; D is perhaps TRBD1 (5 bases). V dropped 4 bases and J dropped 5 bases, with 20 bases sitting between them. The CDR3 is made up of 16 amino acids.

V and J are TRBV15 and TRBJ2-1, with TRBD1 as a possible D gene (5 bases). V lost 0 bases and J lost 10, with 10 bases in between. Germline CDR1 and CDR2: LNHNV and YYDKDF (reference sequence). The CDR3 consists of 13 residues. The CDR3 DNA follows: TGTGCCACCAGCAGAGATGGGGCTTACGAGCAGTTCTTC. Its protein is CATSRDGAYEQFF. The full variable domain, its missing parts supplied by reference TRBV15 and TRBJ2-1, is DAMVIQNPRYQVTQFGKPVTLSCSQTLNHNVMYWYQQKSSQAPKLLFHYYDKDFNNEADTPDNFQSRRPNTSFCFLDIRSPGLGDTAMYLCATSRDGAYEQFFGPGTRLTVL.

This clonotype was recorded at least ten times. The chain joins TRBV5-1 to TRBJ2-2; the D gene is possibly TRBD1 (6 bases). CDR1 is SGHRS, CDR2 YFSETQ, per germline. V was shortened by 3 bases and J by 1 base, with 13 bases between the two germline ends. This CDR3 spans 16 amino acids. The CDR3 reads CASSWETGRNTGELFF. For the CDR3, the DNA is TGCGCCAGCAGCTGGGAAACAGGGAGGAACACCGGGGAGCTGTTTTTT.

The rearrangement links TRBV20-1 to TRBJ2-7, with D perhaps assigned TRBD1 or TRBD2 (5 bases each). Germline CDR1 is DFQATT and CDR2 is SNEGSKA (reference sequence). CDR3 length: 15 amino acids. The V and J ends lost 6 bases and 2 bases respectively, with 20 bases between them. CDR3 nucleotides: TGCAGTGCCCCCGGTGGGGGAAGGGAGCCCTACGAGCAGTACTTC. Protein product: CSAPGGGREPYEQYF.

This clonotype was counted between two and nine times. The chain employs TRBV24-1 and TRBJ1-2; D unclear. This CDR3 region has 14 residues. Trimming cost V 3 bases and J 4 bases, with 11 bases left between them. The V gene's germline CDR1 is KGHDR and CDR2 SFDVKD. Written as DNA, the CDR3 is TGTGCCACCAGTGATCCAAGGGCATCCTATGGCTACACCTTC. Its protein product is CATSDPRASYGYTF.

J is TRBJ2-7 and V is TRBV24-1; TRBD2 matches 9 bases. The CDR3 consists of 14 residues. Germline lookup yields CDR1 KGHDR and CDR2 SFDVKD. Trimming at V came to 4 bases and at J to 1 base, leaving 1 base not matched to a gene. The CDR3 nucleotides read TGTGCCACCAGTGACAGCGGGAGGTCCTACGAGCAGTACTTC. This translates into CATSDSGRSYEQYF.

V and J are TRBV20-1 and TRBJ2-1; TRBD2 agrees at 10 bases. This CDR3 contains 16 residues. Germline CDR1 and CDR2: DFQATT and SNEGSKA (reference sequence). Germline trimming cut 1 base from V and 4 bases from J; bases unmatched to any gene: 7. The CDR3 spells CSARGSSGREYNEQFF. Here the CDR3 DNA reads TGCAGTGCTAGAGGTTCGAGCGGGAGGGAATACAATGAGCAGTTCTTC.

This clonotype was found many times. The J gene is TRBJ2-5, the V gene TRBV9; D is possibly TRBD2 (5 bases). Between the trimmed V and J ends, which lost 0 bases and 2 bases, there was a span of 8 bases. CDR1 is SGDLS, CDR2 YYNGEE, per germline. The CDR3 is 14 amino acids. The CDR3 DNA reads TGTGCCAGCAGCGTAGGCGGGTCTCAAGAGACCCAGTACTTC. It specifies CASSVGGSQETQYF.

This clonotype was seen ten or more times. CDR3 sequence: CASSLDGGGPQHF. The CDR3 DNA reads as TGTGCCAGCAGCTTGGACGGCGGGGGGCCCCAGCATTTT. The genes are TRBV5-5 and TRBJ1-5, with a possible D match to TRBD1 (5 bases). The germline V gene encodes CDR1 SGHKS and CDR2 YYEKEE (reference sequence). V shed 0 bases and J shed 9 bases, with 10 bases lying between them. The length of the CDR3 is 13 residues.

The chain has TRBV7-3 and TRBJ2-5; 9 nucleotides line up with TRBD1. The V and J ends lost 1 base and 5 bases, in that order; junction bases with no gene match: 8. Germline CDR1 SGHTA, CDR2 FQGTGA. This CDR3 has 16 amino acids. The CDR3 loop is CASSLKGQGDPETQYF. CDR3 nucleotide sequence: TGTGCCAGCAGCTTAAAGGGACAGGGCGACCCGGAGACCCAGTACTTC.

This clonotype has a count of ten or more. V and J are TRBV11-2 and TRBJ1-1; unclear D gene. The CDR3 contains 11 residues. With 5 bases removed from V and 9 bases from J, the gap between germline ends came to 10 bases. Looked up from germline, CDR1 is SGHAT and CDR2 is FQNNGV. The CDR3 DNA sequence: TGTGCCAGCAGCCGGGGTCCGCAAGCTTTCTTT. Translation gives CASSRGPQAFF.

The V gene is TRBV20-1, the J gene TRBJ2-7; D not certain. The germline V gene has CDR1 DFQATT and CDR2 SNEGSKA (reference sequence). Trimming took 3 bases from V and 3 from J, leaving 6 bases between them. The CDR3 covers 11 residues. The CDR3 spells CSARRNYEQYF. The CDR3 DNA reads as TGCAGTGCTAGGAGGAACTACGAGCAGTACTTC.

This clonotype has just a few counts. This chain connects TRBV7-8 to TRBJ2-7; TRBD2 might be the D (6 bases). The V gene's germline CDR1 is SGHVS and CDR2 FQNEAQ. Trimming removed 4 bases from V and 0 bases from J, with 16 bases in between. CDR3 size: 16 residues. For the CDR3, the DNA is TGTGCCAGCAGCTCGTATGGGCTAGCGCTCTCCTACGAGCAGTACTTC. It codes for CASSSYGLALSYEQYF.

The gene calls are TRBV18 and TRBJ1-1; maybe TRBD1 (5 bases). V was trimmed by 2 bases and J by 3 bases, leaving 22 bases between them. This CDR3 spans 18 amino acids. Germline V lookup: CDR1 KGHSH, CDR2 LQKENI. The CDR3 bases are TGTGCCAGCTCACCAGGCGGCCCTGTCAGGCTGGGGGACACTGAAGCTTTCTTT. Translation: CASSPGGPVRLGDTEAFF.

V gene TRBV29-1 combines with J gene TRBJ2-3, with unresolved D. The V gene's germline CDR1 is SQVTM and CDR2 ANQGSEA. The CDR3 covers 12 residues. Trimming took off 4 bases at V and 0 bases at J, with 5 bases between the two ends. The CDR3 coding sequence is TGCAGCGTTGTTCGTAGCACAGATACGCAGTATTTT. As protein: CSVVRSTDTQYF.

The chain employs TRBV20-1 and TRBJ2-7, with TRBD2 as a possible D gene (6 bases). Germline loops: CDR1 DFQATT, CDR2 SNEGSKA (reference sequence). The CDR3 is 14 residues long. Between the trimmed V and J ends, which lost 3 bases and 2 bases, there was a span of 14 bases. DNA of the CDR3: TGCAGTGCTAGTGGTCGGGACTTCGCCTACGAGCAGTACTTC. Its protein is CSASGRDFAYEQYF.

In this sample, this clonotype turned up a few times. The V and J genes are TRBV7-9 and TRBJ2-2; no reliable D call. CDR1 is SEHNR and CDR2 is FQNEAQ in the germline V gene (reference sequence). CDR3 length: 15 residues. Trimming left V 6 bases short and J 0 bases short, with 11 bases between. CDR3 coding DNA: TGTGCCAGCAGTCACATTGTTACGAACACCGGGGAGCTGTTTTTT. It yields the protein CASSHIVTNTGELFF.